This T cell receptor beta chain was captured by sequencing in a study of OX40 agonist ivuxolimab in advanced cancers. Looking at the study overall: From 23 to 79 years was the age range, with a mean of approximately 63 years, and roughly 83% were male. Study results and caveats: Clonal expansion from baseline to week 6 occurred in both CD4+ and CD8+ T cells. Normalized expansion of T-cell clones was also low for some nonresponders.

This clone was seen just once. The antigen is unknown. Germline CDR1 SGHNT, CDR2 YENEEA. Between the trimmed V and J ends, which lost 5 bases and 8 bases, there was a span of 13 bases. The CDR3 totals 13 residues. Sequencing was performed with immunoSEQ multiplex PCR; in TCRdb, only in-frame clones are kept and a portion is missing. The sample lists about 49,000 clones; around 81% were seen once. The sequence derives from an adult with an advanced solid tumor such as melanoma, head and neck, liver or kidney cancer. The sequences come from CD4+ or CD8+ T cells sorted from blood, collected in a trial of the OX40 agonist ivuxolimab. The chain uses TRBV11-3 and TRBJ2-1; D remains ambiguous. The CDR3 nucleotides read TGTGCCAGCAGCAAGAATAGCTTCGATGAGCAGTTCTTC. Its protein product is CASSKNSFDEQFF. The full variable domain, rest sourced from reference TRBV11-3 and TRBJ2-1, is EAGVVQSPRYKIIEKKQPVAFWCNPISGHNTLYWYLQNLGQGPELLIRYENEEAVDDSQLPKDRFSAERLKGVDSTLKIQPAELGDSAVYLCASSKNSFDEQFFGPGTRLTVL.